This T cell receptor (beta chain) was recovered during a study of beta chain features in type 1 diabetes. Findings of the study overall: Shortening that was moderate but significant affected the TCRB CDR3s of Type 1 diabetes patients in all four CD4+ subsets.

Sorted populations all had greater than 98% purity. Trimming took 5 bases from V and 3 from J, leaving 10 bases between them. This CDR3 is built from 14 residues. The V gene's germline CDR1 is SGHNT and CDR2 YENEEA. A remark on this clone: Its specificity is not known.

The sequenced template was cDNA made from the entire isolated RNA. Here immunoSEQ multiplex PCR was the method, and the copy in TCRdb shows in-frame clones only, minus some. The top ten hold almost 0.02% of the sample, which has 250,000 or so clones, roughly 14% seen once. This chain connects TRBV11-3 to TRBJ2-2; no firm D call. The sequenced material came from naive CD4+ T cells from blood. This sequence was found in a young man with type 1 diabetes. The CDR3 sequence: CASSPPVHTGELFF. The CDR3 DNA is TGTGCCAGCAGCCCACCGGTTCACACCGGGGAGCTGTTTTTT.